Below, one TCR beta chain is given with its context. This clone was counted a single time. Its antigen remains unidentified. It has no much larger one-base neighbor in the sample; base qualities were not kept. The immunoSEQ Assay, a bias-controlled multiplex PCR, was used to amplify TCRbeta CDR3 regions from genomic DNA. In the source study's methods: The number of nucleated cells in each sample was estimated by amplification of reference gene primers within the assay. Sequence reads were collapsed and filtered to measure the absolute abundance of every unique TCRbeta CDR3 rearrangement. For each sample, productive Simpson clonality was calculated by taking the square root of Simpson's diversity index across productive rearrangements. The table was pulled from immuneACCESS by TCRdb, which kept in-frame rearrangements only. Such tables lose some clones; where checked, under half of the loss comes from unresolved V genes, and the rest has no known cause. That table supplies the V and J calls and clone size; D and trimming were determined from the DNA. This sample is represented by fewer than 140,000 clones; around 78% of them were singletons. The ten largest clones capture more than 5.5% of the sample.

These data originate in a study of blood T cell repertoires in COVID-19 (dated by TCRdb to 2019 to 2021). As for the study more broadly: Samples covering the acute and convalescent phases of COVID-19 were provided by collaborators in the United States, Italy and Spain. The material from the prospective study consisted of cDNA or gDNA derived from T cells, B-cell-depleted T cells, or PBMCs. Subjects who had been exposed to COVID-19, were actively infected with it, or had recovered from it provided the deeply sampled blood TCRbeta repertoires that made up the dataset. The repertoires were made available in a free public database intended to serve as a resource for research on the immune response to SARS-CoV-2. The samples were drawn from the first 160 participants of the ongoing ImmuneRACE study and from some 1,300 subjects provided by 6 global collaborators. Nearly every sample came with metadata listing a de-identified subject ID, COVID-19 status, age in years and sex. Where available, HLA class I and class II types were taken from metadata supplied by the sample provider and were not determined by assay-based typing. Overall study results and their limits: Clinical and demographic metadata were provided uncurated, with the amount varying by source and participant.

According to the germline V gene (reference sequence), CDR1 reads MNHEY and CDR2 reads SMNVEV. The germline ends are 10 bases apart after V is trimmed by 8 bases and J by 0 bases. CDR3 length: 13 amino acids, cysteine to phenylalanine. Of all the DNA, just the CDR3 is kept, 39 bases in frame from base 1. One collaborating source in Seattle enrolled patients during active infection and followed them longitudinally through the course of disease. The collaborating institutions used their own protocols to collect whole blood in K2EDTA tubes. For TCRbeta analysis, collaborators shipped samples in one of three forms: frozen whole blood, isolated PBMCs, or DNA extracted from either of those sample types.

This TCR was sampled from a man of 80 years or more with COVID-19, enrolled during active disease. The chain is made from TRBV27 and TRBJ1-1; no D gene call is confident. The source material was peripheral blood. The nucleotide sequence is given as TGTGCCAGCTCAACCCAGATGAACACTGAAGCTTTCTTT. This is translated as CASSTQMNTEAFF.